The 27 T cell receptor beta chains below all came from one sample that was sequenced in a study of cytomegalovirus exposure and HLA in healthy donors. PCR employed 60 Vbeta and 13 Jbeta primers. The repertoire was sequenced with immunoSEQ multiplex PCR; TCRdb's copy has only in-frame clones and lacks some. Of about 150,000 clones in the sample, around 84% were seen once. Sequencing was performed on PBMCs. These receptors were taken from a woman aged 18-29 years in good health and CMV-seronegative.

The V and J genes are TRBV9 and TRBJ2-5; D may be TRBD1 (6 bases). V gave up 5 bases and J gave up 1 base, with 9 bases separating them. The CDR3 spans 13 residues. Germline CDR1 reads SGDLS; CDR2 reads YYNGEE. The chain's CDR3 is CASRGQSQETQYF. CDR3 in DNA: TGTGCCAGCAGAGGACAGAGCCAAGAGACCCAGTACTTC.

V is TRBV15 and J is TRBJ2-3; unclear D gene. Per the germline V gene, CDR1 is LNHNV and CDR2 is YYDKDF (reference sequence). This CDR3 contains 15 residues. V dropped 0 bases and J dropped 0 bases, with 7 bases sitting between them. The DNA for the CDR3 is TGTGCCACCAGCAGAGAAAGCCGGAGCACAGATACGCAGTATTTT. Protein product: CATSRESRSTDTQYF.

The chain recombines TRBV5-1 with TRBJ2-1; tentatively, D is TRBD2 (8 bases). The germline V gene encodes CDR1 SGHRS and CDR2 YFSETQ. The CDR3 has 14 amino acids. V dropped 5 bases and J dropped 6 bases, with 15 bases sitting between them. As DNA, the CDR3 is TGCGCCAGCAGGCGACAGGGACTAGGCAATGAGCAGTTCTTC. Its translation: CASRRQGLGNEQFF.

This clone was detected only a few times. The chain employs TRBV6-6 and TRBJ1-2; TRBD1 aligns across 9 bases. CDR1 is MNHNY and CDR2 is SVGAGI in the germline V gene (reference sequence). V lost 6 bases to trimming and J lost 8 bases; unmatched junction nucleotides: 4. The CDR3 has 12 residues. DNA of the CDR3: TGTGCCAGCAGACAGGGGGCCGCGGGCTACACCTTC. Translated, it gives CASRQGAAGYTF.

V usage is TRBV27 and J usage is TRBJ2-1; 12 nucleotides align to TRBD2. The length of the CDR3 is 20 residues. V was pared by 3 bases and J by 9 bases, with 21 bases of the junction left unmatched. Per germline, CDR1 MNHEY and CDR2 SMNVEV (reference sequence). CDR3 loop: CASSFPPRGPLAGGRGEQFF. The CDR3 bases are TGTGCCAGCAGTTTCCCCCCCAGAGGTCCCCTAGCGGGGGGGCGGGGTGAGCAGTTCTTC.

This chain joins TRBV5-1 and TRBJ2-3, with D hard to call. Between the trimmed V and J ends, which lost 0 bases and 4 bases, there was a span of 3 bases. The CDR3 is 12 amino acids. The germline V gene has CDR1 SGHRS and CDR2 YFSETQ. The CDR3 DNA reads TGCGCCAGCAGCTTGGCCGCAGATACGCAGTATTTT. Translating gives CASSLAADTQYF.

This CDR3 reads CASSLGPLGGTYEQYF. The DNA for the CDR3 is TGTGCCAGCAGCTTAGGACCGTTGGGGGGTACCTACGAGCAGTACTTC. The gene calls are TRBV7-6 and TRBJ2-7, with D possibly being TRBD2 (6 bases). V was clipped by 1 base and J by 2 bases, with 15 bases between them. Germline CDR1 reads SGHVS; CDR2 reads FNYEAQ. The CDR3 length is 16 residues.

Of note for this clone: Other DNA sequences in this sample translate to the same CDR3. The genes are TRBV7-2 and TRBJ2-3; a possible D gene is TRBD1 (5 bases). The CDR3 is 14 residues long. The germline V gene has CDR1 SGHTA and CDR2 FQGNSA. Trimming took off 5 bases at V and 0 bases at J, with 9 bases between the two ends. CDR3 loop: CASSLGQSTDTQYF. The CDR3 DNA is TGTGCCAGCAGCCTTGGACAAAGCACAGATACGCAGTATTTT.

The chain couples TRBV28 to TRBJ2-1; 10 nucleotides match TRBD2. The CDR3 contains 17 residues. Trimming cost V 3 bases and J 5 bases; bases outside gene matches: 10. The germline V gene encodes CDR1 MDHEN and CDR2 SYDVKM. The CDR3 DNA reads TGTGCCAGCAGTTTCCGGACTAGCGGAGGGGGCAACAATGAGCAGTTCTTC. As protein: CASSFRTSGGGNNEQFF.

The rearrangement links TRBV29-1 to TRBJ2-7; tentative D call: TRBD2 (5 bases). Germline CDR1 is SQVTM and CDR2 is ANQGSEA. Trimming pared 6 bases from V and 6 bases from J, leaving 21 bases between. The CDR3 covers 14 residues. The chain's CDR3 is CSVDLHRRRGEQYF. The CDR3 nucleotides are TGCAGCGTCGATCTGCACCGCCGCCGGGGCGAGCAGTACTTC.

Points on this clone: Other DNA sequences in the sample encode the same CDR3. This chain links TRBV9 with TRBJ2-7; 8 nucleotides match TRBD1. With 0 bases clipped from V and 5 bases from J, the junction kept 4 bases outside the gene matches. CDR1 and CDR2 (germline): SGDLS, YYNGEE. The CDR3 contains 14 residues. Here the CDR3 reads CASSVENRGNEQYF. CDR3 DNA sequence: TGTGCCAGCAGCGTAGAAAACAGGGGGAACGAGCAGTACTTC.

This chain joins TRBV28 and TRBJ2-7; D is unclear. This CDR3 has 18 residues. Trimming stripped 6 bases from V and 0 bases from J, with 24 bases between. Germline values: CDR1 MDHEN, CDR2 SYDVKM. The CDR3 DNA reads TGTGCCAGCAGGAGATCCATTATCACTGAATCATACTCCTACGAGCAGTACTTC. Translating gives CASRRSIITESYSYEQYF.

J is TRBJ1-4 and V is TRBV27; perhaps TRBD1 as D (6 bases). The length of the CDR3 is 16 residues. In germline, CDR1 is MNHEY, CDR2 SMNVEV (reference sequence). Trimming took off 6 bases at V and 0 bases at J, with 14 bases between the two ends. The CDR3: CASRTLQGATNEKLFF. CDR3 DNA: TGTGCCAGCAGGACCCTACAGGGCGCAACTAATGAAAAACTGTTTTTT.

The V and J genes are TRBV7-2 and TRBJ2-5; no clear D. This CDR3 has 14 amino acids. Germline CDR1 reads SGHTA; CDR2 reads FQGNSA. V was cut by 1 base and J by 1 base, with 7 bases left in between. CDR3 sequence (DNA): TGTGCCAGCAGCTTAGTAAGGAGCCAAGAGACCCAGTACTTC. Translation gives CASSLVRSQETQYF.

This chain joins TRBV5-1 and TRBJ2-2; weak D call: TRBD1 (6 bases). V was pared by 6 bases and J by 0 bases, with 18 bases between. CDR1 and CDR2 (germline): SGHRS, YFSETQ. The CDR3 spans 17 residues. The CDR3 bases are TGCGCCAGCACCAGACGAGCAGGGGCAACGAACACCGGGGAGCTGTTTTTT. Translated, it gives CASTRRAGATNTGELFF. Based on the CDR3 plus reference TRBV5-1 and TRBJ2-2, the full variable domain is KAGVTQTPRYLIKTRGQQVTLSCSPISGHRSVSWYQQTPGQGLQFLFEYFSETQRNKGNFPGRFSGRQFSNSRSEMNVSTLELGDSALYLCASTRRAGATNTGELFFGEGSRLTVL.

This chain joins TRBV30 and TRBJ1-3; D is undetermined. Trimming left V 2 bases short and J 4 bases short, with 12 bases between. The CDR3 runs to 14 residues. The germline gives CDR1 GTSNPN, CDR2 SVGIG (reference sequence). The CDR3 DNA is TGTGCCTGGAGTCTGGGGAGGTACGGAAACACCATATATTTT. It is translated as CAWSLGRYGNTIYF.

The CDR3 DNA reads TGCAGTCCCGTGAGGTGGGAGACCCAGTACTTC. It yields the protein CSPVRWETQYF. The J gene is TRBJ2-5, the V gene TRBV20-1; D not certain. Trimming left V 8 bases short and J 5 bases short, with 12 bases between. The CDR3 totals 11 residues. Germline assignment: CDR1 DFQATT and CDR2 SNEGSKA (reference sequence).

The chain is built from TRBV2 and TRBJ1-1; 7 nucleotides match TRBD1. This CDR3 is built from 14 residues. Germline CDR1 is SNHLY and CDR2 is FYNNEI. The ends lost 4 bases at V and 5 bases at J; junction bases unmatched: 7. CDR3 in amino acids: CASSVWTGETEAFF. For the CDR3, the DNA is TGTGCCAGCAGTGTATGGACAGGTGAGACTGAAGCTTTCTTT.

The chain has TRBV6-6 and TRBJ1-1; D is unresolved. V lost 2 bases to trimming and J lost 0 bases, with 13 bases between them. The CDR3 contains 16 residues. Germline values: CDR1 MNHNY, CDR2 SVGAGI (reference sequence). The CDR3 DNA is TGTGCCAGCAGTTACCCCCCGACTACCATGAACACTGAAGCTTTCTTT. This encodes CASSYPPTTMNTEAFF.

The CDR3 nucleotides are TGCGCCAGCAGCCAAGATCCCCCAGGGCCCCGAGCTTCACCCCTCCACTTT. Its protein product is CASSQDPPGPRASPLHF. The chain uses TRBV4-1 and TRBJ1-6, with D perhaps matching TRBD1 (5 bases). The CDR3 covers 17 residues. V shed 0 bases and J shed 9 bases, with 18 bases lying between them. Germline CDR1 reads MGHRA; CDR2 reads YSYEKL.

This sequence joins TRBV7-8 and TRBJ1-5, with 7 bases identical to TRBD1. The length of the CDR3 is 14 residues. Germline CDR1 is SGHVS and CDR2 is FQNEAQ. The ends lost 5 bases at V and 4 bases at J; junction bases unmatched: 5. The DNA of the CDR3 is TGTGCCAGCAGCCGGCTGACAGGGAATCAGCCCCAGCATTTT. Translating it yields CASSRLTGNQPQHF.

The chain joins TRBV6-5 to TRBJ2-1, with TRBD1 matching 8 bases. Looked up from germline, CDR1 is MNHEY and CDR2 is SVGAGI. CDR3 size: 12 residues. V shed 4 bases and J 9 bases; nucleotides not matched to a gene: 2. The DNA for the CDR3 is TGTGCCAGCAGTTGGACAGGGCTTGAGCAGTTCTTC. Translated: CASSWTGLEQFF.

The V and J genes are TRBV7-2 and TRBJ2-1; weak D call: TRBD2 (6 bases). V was pared by 5 bases and J by 6 bases, with 14 bases between. The CDR3 runs 14 residues. From germline, CDR1 is SGHTA and CDR2 FQGNSA. For the CDR3, the DNA is TGTGCCAGCAGCCGAGTGGGGGGAACCAATGAGCAGTTCTTC. Amino acid sequence: CASSRVGGTNEQFF.

A single count supports this clone. Here the CDR3 reads CASSPREETQYF. As DNA, the CDR3 is TGTGCCAGCTCTCCCAGGGAAGAGACCCAGTACTTC. The chain has TRBV18 and TRBJ2-5, with D perhaps matching TRBD1 (5 bases). Germline CDR1 is KGHSH and CDR2 is LQKENI. The CDR3 runs 12 residues. Trimming took off 6 bases at V and 3 bases at J, with 8 bases between the two ends.

This chain uses TRBV19 with TRBJ2-3, with D unclear. The CDR3 sequence is 16 residues long. Germline lookup yields CDR1 LNHDA and CDR2 SQIVND (reference sequence). Trimming took off 4 bases at V and 3 bases at J, with 17 bases between the two ends. CDR3 DNA: TGTGCCAGTAGTACCCGACTTGCGGTTGGGACAGATACGCAGTATTTT. Protein product: CASSTRLAVGTDTQYF. The variable domain in full, with the rest retrieved from reference TRBV19 and TRBJ2-3, is DGGITQSPKYLFRKEGQNVTLSCEQNLNHDAMYWYRQDPGQGLRLIYYSQIVNDFQKGDIAEGYSVSREKKESFPLTVTSAQKNPTAFYLCASSTRLAVGTDTQYFGPGTRLTVL.

The rearrangement joins TRBV6-5 to TRBJ2-7, with D possibly matching TRBD2 (5 bases). Between the trimmed V and J ends, which lost 2 bases and 6 bases, there was a span of 11 bases. The CDR3 sequence is 13 residues long. Germline CDR1 and CDR2: MNHEY and SVGAGI. The CDR3 is CASSYRGLGEQYF. The CDR3 region has the DNA TGTGCCAGCAGTTACCGGGGTCTGGGCGAGCAGTACTTC.

The V and J genes are TRBV2 and TRBJ2-3; a weak D match, TRBD2 (5 bases). V was trimmed by 9 bases and J by 2 bases, leaving 12 bases between them. The CDR3 is 13 amino acids. In germline, CDR1 is SNHLY, CDR2 FYNNEI. CDR3 nucleotides: TGTGCCAGGACAAGGAGGAACACAGATACGCAGTATTTT. This sequence encodes CARTRRNTDTQYF. The full variable domain, in which reference TRBV2 and TRBJ2-3 provide the parts outside the CDR3, is EPEVTQTPSHQVTQMGQEVILRCVPISNHLYFYWYRQILGQKVEFLVSFYNNEISEKSEIFDDQFSVERPDGSNFTLKIRSTKLEDSAMYFCARTRRNTDTQYFGPGTRLTVL.